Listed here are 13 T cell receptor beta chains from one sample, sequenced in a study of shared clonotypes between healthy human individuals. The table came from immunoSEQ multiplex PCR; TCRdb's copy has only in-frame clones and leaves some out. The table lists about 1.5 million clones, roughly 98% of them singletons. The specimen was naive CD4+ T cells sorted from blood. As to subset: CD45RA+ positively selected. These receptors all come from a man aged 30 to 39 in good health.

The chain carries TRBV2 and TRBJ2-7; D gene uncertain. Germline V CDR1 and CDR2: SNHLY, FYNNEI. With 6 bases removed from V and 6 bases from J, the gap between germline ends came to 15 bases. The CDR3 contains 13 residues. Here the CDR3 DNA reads TGTGCCAGCAGACTCGGAGCCCCGGTCGAGCAGTACTTC. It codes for CASRLGAPVEQYF.

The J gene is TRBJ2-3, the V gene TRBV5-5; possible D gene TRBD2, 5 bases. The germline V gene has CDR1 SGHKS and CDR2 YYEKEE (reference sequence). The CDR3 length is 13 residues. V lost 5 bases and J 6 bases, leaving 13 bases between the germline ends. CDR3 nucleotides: TGTGCCAGCAGACTGACTGCGGGTGATACGCAGTATTTT. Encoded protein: CASRLTAGDTQYF.

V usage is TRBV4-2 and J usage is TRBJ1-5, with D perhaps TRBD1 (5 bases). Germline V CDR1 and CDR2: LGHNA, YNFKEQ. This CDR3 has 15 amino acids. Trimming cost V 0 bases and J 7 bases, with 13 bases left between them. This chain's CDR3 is CASSQDGDKGQPQHF. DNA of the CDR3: TGTGCCAGCAGCCAAGACGGGGATAAGGGGCAGCCCCAGCATTTT.

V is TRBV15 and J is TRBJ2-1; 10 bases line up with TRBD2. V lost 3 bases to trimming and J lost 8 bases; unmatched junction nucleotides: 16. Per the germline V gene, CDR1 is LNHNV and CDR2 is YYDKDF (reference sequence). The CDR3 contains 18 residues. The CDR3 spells CATSSLKTSGRAIDEQFF. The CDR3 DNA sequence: TGTGCCACCAGCAGCTTAAAAACCAGCGGGAGGGCTATCGATGAGCAGTTCTTC. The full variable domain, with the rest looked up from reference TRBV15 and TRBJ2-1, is DAMVIQNPRYQVTQFGKPVTLSCSQTLNHNVMYWYQQKSSQAPKLLFHYYDKDFNNEADTPDNFQSRRPNTSFCFLDIRSPGLGDTAMYLCATSSLKTSGRAIDEQFFGPGTRLTVL.

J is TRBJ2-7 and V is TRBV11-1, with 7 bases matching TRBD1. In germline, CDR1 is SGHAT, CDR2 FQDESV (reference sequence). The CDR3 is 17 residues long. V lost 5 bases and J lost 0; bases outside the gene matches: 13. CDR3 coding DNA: TGTGCCAGCAGCCCGGACAGGTTCGGCCTGAGCTCCTACGAGCAGTACTTC. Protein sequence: CASSPDRFGLSSYEQYF.

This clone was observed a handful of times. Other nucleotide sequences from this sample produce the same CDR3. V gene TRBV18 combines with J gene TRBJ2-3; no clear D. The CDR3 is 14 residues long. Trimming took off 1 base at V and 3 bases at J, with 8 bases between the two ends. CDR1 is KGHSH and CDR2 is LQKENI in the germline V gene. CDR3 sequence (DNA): TGTGCCAGCTCACCACTGTCCGGGACAGATACGCAGTATTTT. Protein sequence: CASSPLSGTDTQYF. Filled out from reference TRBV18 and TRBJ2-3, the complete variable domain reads NAGVMQNPRHLVRRRGQEARLRCSPMKGHSHVYWYRQLPEEGLKFMVYLQKENIIDESGMPKERFSAEFPKEGPSILRIQQVVRGDSAAYFCASSPLSGTDTQYFGPGTRLTVL.

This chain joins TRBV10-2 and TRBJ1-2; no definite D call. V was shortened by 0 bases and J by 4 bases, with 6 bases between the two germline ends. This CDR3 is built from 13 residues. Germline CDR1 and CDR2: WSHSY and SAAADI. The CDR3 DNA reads TGCGCCAGCAGTGAGTCGTCCAGCTATGGCTACACCTTC. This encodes CASSESSSYGYTF.

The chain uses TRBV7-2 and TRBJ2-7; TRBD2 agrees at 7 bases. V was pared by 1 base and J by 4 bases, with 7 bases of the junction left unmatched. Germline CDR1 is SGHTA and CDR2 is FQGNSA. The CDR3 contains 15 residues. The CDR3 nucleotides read TGTGCCAGCAGCTTAGATATCGGGGGGAATTACGAGCAGTACTTC. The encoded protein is CASSLDIGGNYEQYF.

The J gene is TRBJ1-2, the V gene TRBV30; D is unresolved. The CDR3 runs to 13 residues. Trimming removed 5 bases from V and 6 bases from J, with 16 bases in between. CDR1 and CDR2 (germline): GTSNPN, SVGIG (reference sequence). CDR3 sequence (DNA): TGTGCCTGGGGAGCCCCCAGAGTTGATGGCTACACCTTC. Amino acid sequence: CAWGAPRVDGYTF.

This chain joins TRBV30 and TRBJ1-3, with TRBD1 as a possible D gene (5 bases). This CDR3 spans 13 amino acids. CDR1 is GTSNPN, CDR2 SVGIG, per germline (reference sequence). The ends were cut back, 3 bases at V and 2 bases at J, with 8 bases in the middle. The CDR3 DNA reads TGTGCCTGGAGGCAGGGTACTGGAAACACCATATATTTT. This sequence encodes CAWRQGTGNTIYF.

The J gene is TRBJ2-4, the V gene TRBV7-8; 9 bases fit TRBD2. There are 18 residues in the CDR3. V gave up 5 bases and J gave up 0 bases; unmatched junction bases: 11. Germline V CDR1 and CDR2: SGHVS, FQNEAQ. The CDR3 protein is CASSPPLAGAIAKNIQYF. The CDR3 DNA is TGTGCCAGCAGCCCCCCATTAGCGGGAGCTATAGCCAAAAACATTCAGTACTTC.

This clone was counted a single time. CDR3 DNA: TGCAGCGTTGAAGCAGGGGAAGAGGAGCAGTACTTC. This gives the protein CSVEAGEEEQYF. V is TRBV29-1 and J is TRBJ2-7; maybe TRBD1 (6 bases). Germline-derived CDR1 and CDR2 are SQVTM and ANQGSEA. The CDR3 runs 12 residues. V was shortened by 1 base and J by 7 bases, with 11 bases between the two germline ends.

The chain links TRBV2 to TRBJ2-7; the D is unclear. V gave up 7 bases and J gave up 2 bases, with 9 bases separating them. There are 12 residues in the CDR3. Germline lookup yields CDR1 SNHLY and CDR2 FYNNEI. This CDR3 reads CASKAETYEQYF. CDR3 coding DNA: TGTGCCAGCAAGGCAGAGACCTACGAGCAGTACTTC.